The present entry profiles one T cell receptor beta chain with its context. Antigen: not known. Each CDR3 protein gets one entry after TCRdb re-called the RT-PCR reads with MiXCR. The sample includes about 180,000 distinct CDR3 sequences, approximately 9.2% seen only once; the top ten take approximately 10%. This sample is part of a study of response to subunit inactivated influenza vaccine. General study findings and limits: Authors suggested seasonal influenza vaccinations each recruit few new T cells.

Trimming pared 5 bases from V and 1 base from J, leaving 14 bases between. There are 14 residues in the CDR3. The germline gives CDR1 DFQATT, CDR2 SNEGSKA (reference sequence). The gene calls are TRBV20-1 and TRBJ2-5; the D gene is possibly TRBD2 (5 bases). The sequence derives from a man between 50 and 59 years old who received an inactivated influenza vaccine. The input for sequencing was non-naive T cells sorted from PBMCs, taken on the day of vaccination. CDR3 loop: CSAGPTGFQETQYF. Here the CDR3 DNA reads TGCAGTGCTGGGCCTACGGGGTTCCAAGAGACCCAGTACTTC.